A selection of T cell receptor beta chains follows, all from one sample in a study of draining lymph node invasion in breast cancer. TCRdb passed the bulk RNA-seq reads through MiXCR, listing each CDR3 protein once. The sample carries 3,400 or so distinct CDR3 sequences, 75% to 80% recorded once. The sample consisted of sorted memory CD4+ effector T cells from a lymph node. Source of these receptors: a female donor with luminal breast cancer. Both conserved end residues are part of each CDR3. The D gene is left open where the match is weak. Not every row has a clone size; where given, it reads once, few, many or a size class.

CDR3 protein	CDR3 DNA	J gene	clone size	D gene	V gene
CASSDRSTNEKLFF	TGTGCCAGCAGCGATCGCTCAACTAATGAAAAACTGTTTTTT	TRBJ1-4	NA	NA	TRBV5-6
CASSSGQGVGNTIYF	TGTGCCAGCAGCTCGGGACAGGGGGTTGGAAACACCATATATTTT	TRBJ1-3	NA	TRBD1	TRBV7-1
CASRRTGLGDSNQPQHF	TGTGCCAGCAGAAGGACAGGGTTAGGGGATAGCAATCAGCCCCAGCATTTT	TRBJ1-5	NA	TRBD1	TRBV6-5
CASSLGGGGAADTQYF	TGTGCCAGCAGTTTAGGAGGCGGGGGGGCGGCAGATACGCAGTATTTT	TRBJ2-3	NA	TRBD2	TRBV12-3/TRBV12-4
CASRFTNYGYTF	TGTGCCAGCAGATTTACTAACTATGGCTACACCTTC	TRBJ1-2	few	NA	TRBV28
CASSDSRTLNTEAFF	TGTGCCAGCAGTGACTCGAGGACCTTGAACACTGAAGCTTTCTTT	TRBJ1-1	NA	NA	TRBV6-1
CASSLMRGGTEAFF	TGTGCCAGCAGCTTGATGCGGGGGGGGACTGAAGCTTTCTTT	TRBJ1-1	once	NA	TRBV5-4
CASSLVYLNTEAFF	TGTGCCAGCAGCTTAGTATACTTGAACACTGAAGCTTTCTTT	TRBJ1-1	NA	NA	TRBV7-2
CSVCRGIGQPEHF	TGCAGCGTCTGCAGGGGCATAGGTCAGCCCGAGCATTTT	TRBJ1-5	NA	NA	TRBV29-1
CASSWAVNEKLFF	TGTGCCAGCAGTTGGGCCGTTAATGAAAAACTGTTTTTT	TRBJ1-4	NA	NA	TRBV6-5